This T cell receptor beta chain was identified during a study of T cells in localized non-small cell lung cancer. Sequenced by immunoSEQ multiplex PCR; TCRdb stores in-frame clones only, minus some. The sample contains over 2,000 clones, around 28% of which appear only once. The CDR3 sequence is 15 residues long. Germline CDR1 and CDR2: SGHVT and SQSDAQ. Trimming shortened V by 2 bases and J by 7 bases, and 18 bases separated the two germline ends. Findings and caveats of the study: Adjacent uninvolved lung had the highest clonality, suggesting focused antigen responses.

This clone was detected only a few times. What it recognizes is unknown. The specimen comprised lung tumor tissue, sampled before any cancer treatment. This chain joins TRBV7-4 and TRBJ2-7, with D possibly TRBD1 on 5 matching bases. The sequence derives from a man aged 35-69 years with stage III squamous cell lung carcinoma. As DNA, the CDR3 is TGTGCCAGCAGCTTAACCTCGACAGCGTTCGGGGAGCAGTACTTC. Translated: CASSLTSTAFGEQYF.